This TCR beta chain was recovered during a study of cytomegalovirus exposure and HLA in healthy donors. Study outcomes and limitations: Reports showed the classifier diagnosing cytomegalovirus status with high specificity and sensitivity. The authors enumerated 150 to 200 TCR beta chains as linked to cytomegalovirus. The tendency of first-cohort TCR clusters to co-occur in the 100 to 150 validation repertoires emerged from a later analysis.

The table came from immunoSEQ multiplex PCR; TCRdb's copy has only in-frame clones and leaves some out. The sample consists of a few hundred thousand clones, roughly 90% of them appearing once. Note on this clone: Its antigen is not known.

The clonotype originates from a man aged 18 to 29 in good health and CMV-seropositive. The material sequenced was PBMCs.

The CDR3 region is CASSYSMAGAGNTIYF. For the CDR3, the DNA is TGTGCCAGCAGTTACTCGATGGCAGGGGCTGGAAACACCATATATTTT. The chain joins TRBV6-5 to TRBJ1-3, with D maybe TRBD1 (6 bases). Germline lookup yields CDR1 MNHEY and CDR2 SVGAGI. This CDR3 has 16 residues. V gave up 0 bases and J gave up 2 bases, with 11 bases separating them.